The sequence of this T cell receptor (beta chain) was determined in a study of CD8+ T cells in alopecia areata. Study overall: Grafted skin came from C3H/HeJ donors with spontaneous alopecia (about 6-13 months old) and was placed on roughly 7-11-week-old female C3H/HeJ mice.

Comments on this clone: All gene names here are mouse names. The read terminates 4 residues ahead of where the CDR3 ends, so the germline J gene completes it.

The CDR3 spans 12 residues. Per germline, CDR1 NSHNY and CDR2 SYGAGN. With 5 bases clipped from V and 3 bases from J, the junction kept 0 bases outside the gene matches. Sequencing relied on a cDNA template that was reverse transcribed from extracted RNA. Method: immunoSEQ multiplex PCR; TCRdb's copy keeps in-frame clones and lacks some. The data show 1,500 to 2,000 clones, with none appearing a single time. V is TRBV13-1 and J is TRBJ1-2, with TRBD1 matching over 8 bases. The specimen was lesional skin. The source of this sequence is a C3H/HeJ mouse with alopecia areata. Mice of this strain are of MHC haplotype H2-k. CDR3 bases read: TGTGCCAGCAGGACAGGGGACTCC. Protein sequence: CASRTGDS. The whole CDR3 is CASRTGDSDYTF.